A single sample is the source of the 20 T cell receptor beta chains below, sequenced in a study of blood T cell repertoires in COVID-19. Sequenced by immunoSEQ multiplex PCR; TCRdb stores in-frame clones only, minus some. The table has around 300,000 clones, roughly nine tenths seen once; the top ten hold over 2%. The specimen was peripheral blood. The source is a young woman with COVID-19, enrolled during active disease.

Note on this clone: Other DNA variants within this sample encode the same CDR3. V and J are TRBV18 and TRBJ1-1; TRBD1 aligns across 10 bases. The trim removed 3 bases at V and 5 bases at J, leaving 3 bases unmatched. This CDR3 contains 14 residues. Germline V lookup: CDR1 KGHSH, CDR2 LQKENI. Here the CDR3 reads CASSPGQGETEAFF. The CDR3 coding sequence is TGTGCCAGCTCACCCGGACAGGGGGAGACTGAAGCTTTCTTT. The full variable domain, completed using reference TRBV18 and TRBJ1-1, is NAGVMQNPRHLVRRRGQEARLRCSPMKGHSHVYWYRQLPEEGLKFMVYLQKENIIDESGMPKERFSAEFPKEGPSILRIQQVVRGDSAAYFCASSPGQGETEAFFGQGTRLTVV.

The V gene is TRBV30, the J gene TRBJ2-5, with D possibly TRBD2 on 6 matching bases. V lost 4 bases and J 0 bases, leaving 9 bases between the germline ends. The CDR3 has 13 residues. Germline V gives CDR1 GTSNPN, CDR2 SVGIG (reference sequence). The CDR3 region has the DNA TGTGCCTGGAATGGAGGGTACCAAGAGACCCAGTACTTC. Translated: CAWNGGYQETQYF. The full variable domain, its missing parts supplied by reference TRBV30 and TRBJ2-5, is SQTIHQWPATLVQPVGSPLSLECTVEGTSNPNLYWYRQAAGRGLQLLFYSVGIGQISSEVPQNLSASRPQDRQFILSSKKLLLSDSGFYLCAWNGGYQETQYFGPGTRLLVL.

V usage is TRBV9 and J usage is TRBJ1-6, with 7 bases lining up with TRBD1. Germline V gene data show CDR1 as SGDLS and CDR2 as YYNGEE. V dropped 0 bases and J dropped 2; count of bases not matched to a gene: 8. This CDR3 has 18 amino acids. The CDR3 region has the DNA TGTGCCAGCAGCGTAGCCCCTGGCGGGACAGCCTATAATTCACCCCTCCACTTT. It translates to CASSVAPGGTAYNSPLHF.

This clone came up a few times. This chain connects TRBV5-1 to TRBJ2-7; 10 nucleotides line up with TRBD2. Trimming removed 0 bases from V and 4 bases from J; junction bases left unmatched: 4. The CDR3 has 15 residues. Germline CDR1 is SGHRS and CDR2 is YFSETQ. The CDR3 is CASSLDGTSAYEQYF. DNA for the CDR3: TGCGCCAGCAGCTTGGATGGGACTAGCGCTTACGAGCAGTACTTC.

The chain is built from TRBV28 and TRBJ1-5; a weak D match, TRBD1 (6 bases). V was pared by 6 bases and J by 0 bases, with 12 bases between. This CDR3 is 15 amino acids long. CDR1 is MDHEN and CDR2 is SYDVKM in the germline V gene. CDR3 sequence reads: CASSSDRYSNQPQHF. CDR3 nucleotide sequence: TGTGCCAGCAGCTCGGACAGATATAGCAATCAGCCCCAGCATTTT.

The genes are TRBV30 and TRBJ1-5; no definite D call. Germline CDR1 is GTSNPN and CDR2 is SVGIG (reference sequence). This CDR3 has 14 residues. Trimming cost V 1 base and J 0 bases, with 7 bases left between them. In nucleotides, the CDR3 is TGTGCCTGGAGTGCTGTTAATAGCAATCAGCCCCAGCATTTT. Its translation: CAWSAVNSNQPQHF. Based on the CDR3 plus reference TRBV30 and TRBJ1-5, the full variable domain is SQTIHQWPATLVQPVGSPLSLECTVEGTSNPNLYWYRQAAGRGLQLLFYSVGIGQISSEVPQNLSASRPQDRQFILSSKKLLLSDSGFYLCAWSAVNSNQPQHFGDGTRLSIL.

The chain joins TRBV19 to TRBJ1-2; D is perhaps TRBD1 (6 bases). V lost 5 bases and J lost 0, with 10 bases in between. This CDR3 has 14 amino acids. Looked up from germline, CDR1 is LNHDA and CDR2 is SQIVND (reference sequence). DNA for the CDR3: TGTGCCAGTAGTCCAAGGACAGCTAACTATGGCTACACCTTC. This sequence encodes CASSPRTANYGYTF. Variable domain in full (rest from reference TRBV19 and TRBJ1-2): DGGITQSPKYLFRKEGQNVTLSCEQNLNHDAMYWYRQDPGQGLRLIYYSQIVNDFQKGDIAEGYSVSREKKESFPLTVTSAQKNPTAFYLCASSPRTANYGYTFGSGTRLTVV.

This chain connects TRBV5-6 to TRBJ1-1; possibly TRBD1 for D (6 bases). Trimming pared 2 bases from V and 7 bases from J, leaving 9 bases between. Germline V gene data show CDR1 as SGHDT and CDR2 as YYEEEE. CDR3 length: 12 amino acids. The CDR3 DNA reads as TGTGCCAGCAGCTTTGGACAGCGTGAAGCTTTCTTT. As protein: CASSFGQREAFF.

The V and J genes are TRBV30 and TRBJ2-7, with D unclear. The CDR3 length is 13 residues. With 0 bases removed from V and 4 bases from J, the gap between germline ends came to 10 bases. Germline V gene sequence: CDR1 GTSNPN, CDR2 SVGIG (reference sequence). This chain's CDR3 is CAWSVGLSYEQYF. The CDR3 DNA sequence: TGTGCCTGGAGTGTTGGCCTCTCTTACGAGCAGTACTTC. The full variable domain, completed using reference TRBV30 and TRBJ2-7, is SQTIHQWPATLVQPVGSPLSLECTVEGTSNPNLYWYRQAAGRGLQLLFYSVGIGQISSEVPQNLSASRPQDRQFILSSKKLLLSDSGFYLCAWSVGLSYEQYFGPGTRLTVT.

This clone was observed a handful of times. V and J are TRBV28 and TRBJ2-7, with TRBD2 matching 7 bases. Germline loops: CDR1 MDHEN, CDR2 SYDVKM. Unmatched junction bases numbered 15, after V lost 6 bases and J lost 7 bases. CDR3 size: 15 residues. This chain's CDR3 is CASRGEGLPNREQYF. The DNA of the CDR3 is TGTGCCAGCAGGGGTGAGGGACTACCTAATCGGGAGCAGTACTTC.

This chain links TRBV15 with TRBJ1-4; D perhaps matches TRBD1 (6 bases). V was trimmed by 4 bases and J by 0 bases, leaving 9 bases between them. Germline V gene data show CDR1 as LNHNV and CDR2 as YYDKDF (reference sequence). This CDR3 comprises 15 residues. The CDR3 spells CATSMGATTNEKLFF. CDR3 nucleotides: TGTGCCACCAGCATGGGGGCAACAACTAATGAAAAACTGTTTTTT.

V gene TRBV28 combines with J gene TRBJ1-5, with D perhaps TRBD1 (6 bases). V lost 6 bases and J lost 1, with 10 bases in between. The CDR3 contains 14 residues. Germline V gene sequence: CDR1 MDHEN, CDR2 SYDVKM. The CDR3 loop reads CASRQGQSNQPQHF. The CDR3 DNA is TGTGCCAGCAGACAAGGACAGAGCAATCAGCCCCAGCATTTT.

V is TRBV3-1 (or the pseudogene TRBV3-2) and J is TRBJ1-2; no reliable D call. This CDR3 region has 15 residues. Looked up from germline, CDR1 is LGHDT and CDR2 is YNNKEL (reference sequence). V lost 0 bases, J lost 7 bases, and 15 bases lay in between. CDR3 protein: CASSQDERPLLGYTF. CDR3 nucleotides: TGTGCCAGCAGCCAAGATGAGCGGCCGCTGCTTGGCTACACCTTC.

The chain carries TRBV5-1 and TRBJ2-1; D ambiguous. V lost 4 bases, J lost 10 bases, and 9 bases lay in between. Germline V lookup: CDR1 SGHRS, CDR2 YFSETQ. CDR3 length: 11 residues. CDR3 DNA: TGCGCCAGCAGCCTCATCCGGGAGCAGTTCTTC. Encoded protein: CASSLIREQFF.

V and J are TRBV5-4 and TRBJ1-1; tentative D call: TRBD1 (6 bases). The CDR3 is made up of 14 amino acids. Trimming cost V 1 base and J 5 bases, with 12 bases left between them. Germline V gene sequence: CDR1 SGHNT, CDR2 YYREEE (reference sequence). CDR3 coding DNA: TGTGCCAGCAGCTTGCAAGGGGGTAGGACTGAAGCTTTCTTT. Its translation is CASSLQGGRTEAFF.

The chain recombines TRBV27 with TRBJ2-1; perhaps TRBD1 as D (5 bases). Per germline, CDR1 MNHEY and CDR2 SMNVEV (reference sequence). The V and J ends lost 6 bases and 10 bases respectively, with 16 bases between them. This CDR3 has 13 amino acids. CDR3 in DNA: TGTGCCAGCAGCTTTACAGGAACACCCGAGCAGTTCTTC. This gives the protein CASSFTGTPEQFF.

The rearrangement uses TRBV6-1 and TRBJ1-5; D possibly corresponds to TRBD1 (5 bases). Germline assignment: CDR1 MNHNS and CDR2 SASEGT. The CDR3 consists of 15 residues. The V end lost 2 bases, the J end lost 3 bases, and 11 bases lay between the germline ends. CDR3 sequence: CASSEQGGNNQPQHF. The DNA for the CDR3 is TGTGCCAGCAGTGAACAGGGAGGAAACAATCAGCCCCAGCATTTT.

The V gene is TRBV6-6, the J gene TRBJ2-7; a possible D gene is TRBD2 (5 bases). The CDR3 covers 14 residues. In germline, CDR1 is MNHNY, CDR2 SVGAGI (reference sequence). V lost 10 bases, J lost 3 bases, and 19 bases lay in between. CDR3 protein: CATLDWPRRYEQYF. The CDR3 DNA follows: TGTGCCACCCTGGACTGGCCTAGACGCTACGAGCAGTACTTC.

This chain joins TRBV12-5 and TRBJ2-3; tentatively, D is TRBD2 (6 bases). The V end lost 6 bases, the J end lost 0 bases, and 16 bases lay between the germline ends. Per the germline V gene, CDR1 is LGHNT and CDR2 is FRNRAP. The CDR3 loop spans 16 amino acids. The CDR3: CASGGGDGGSTDTQYF. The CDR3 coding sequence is TGTGCTAGTGGGGGGGGAGACGGAGGTAGCACAGATACGCAGTATTTT. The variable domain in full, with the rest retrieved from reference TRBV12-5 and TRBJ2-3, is DARVTQTPRHKVTEMGQEVTMRCQPILGHNTVFWYRQTMMQGLELLAYFRNRAPLDDSGMPKDRFSAEMPDATLATLKIQPSEPRDSAVYFCASGGGDGGSTDTQYFGPGTRLTVL.

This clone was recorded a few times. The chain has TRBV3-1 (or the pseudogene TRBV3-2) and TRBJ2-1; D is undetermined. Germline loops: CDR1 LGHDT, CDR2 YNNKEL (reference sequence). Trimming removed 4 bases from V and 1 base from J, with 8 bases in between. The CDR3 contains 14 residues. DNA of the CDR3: TGTGCCAGCAGCCTGTCTAGTTCCTACAATGAGCAGTTCTTC. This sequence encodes CASSLSSSYNEQFF.